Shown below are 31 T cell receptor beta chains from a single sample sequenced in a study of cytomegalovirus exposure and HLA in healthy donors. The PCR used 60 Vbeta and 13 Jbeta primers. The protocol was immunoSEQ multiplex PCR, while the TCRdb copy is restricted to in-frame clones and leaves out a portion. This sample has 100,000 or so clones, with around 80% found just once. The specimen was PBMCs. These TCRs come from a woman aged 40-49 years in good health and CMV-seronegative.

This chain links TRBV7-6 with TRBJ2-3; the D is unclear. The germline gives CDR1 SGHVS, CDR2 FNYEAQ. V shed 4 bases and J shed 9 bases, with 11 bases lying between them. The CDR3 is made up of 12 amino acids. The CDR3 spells CASSSRLGTQYF. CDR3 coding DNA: TGTGCCAGCAGCTCCCGACTTGGCACGCAGTATTTT.

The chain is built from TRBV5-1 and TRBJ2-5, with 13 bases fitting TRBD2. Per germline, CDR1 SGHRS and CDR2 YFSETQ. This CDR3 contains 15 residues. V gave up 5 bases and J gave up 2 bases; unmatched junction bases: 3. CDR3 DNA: TGCGCCAGCAGATCGGGACTAGCGGGGCAAGAGACCCAGTACTTC. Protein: CASRSGLAGQETQYF.

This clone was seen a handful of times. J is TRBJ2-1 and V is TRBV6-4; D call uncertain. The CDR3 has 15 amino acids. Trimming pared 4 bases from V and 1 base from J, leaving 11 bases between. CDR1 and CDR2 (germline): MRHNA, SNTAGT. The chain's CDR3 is CASSVATGSYNEQFF. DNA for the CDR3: TGTGCCAGCAGTGTCGCGACCGGGTCCTACAATGAGCAGTTCTTC.

Here the CDR3 reads CASSLSGYQPQHF. The CDR3 DNA follows: TGTGCCAGCAGTTTATCGGGATACCAGCCCCAGCATTTT. This rearrangement joins TRBV28 to TRBJ1-5; D uncertain. Germline CDR1 is MDHEN and CDR2 is SYDVKM. With 1 base removed from V and 7 bases from J, the gap between germline ends came to 8 bases. This CDR3 contains 13 residues.

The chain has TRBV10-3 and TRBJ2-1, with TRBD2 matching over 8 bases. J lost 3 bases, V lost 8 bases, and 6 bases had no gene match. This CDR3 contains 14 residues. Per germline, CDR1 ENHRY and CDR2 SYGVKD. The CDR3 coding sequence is TGTGCCATCGCTCTAGCGGGTGACTACAATGAGCAGTTCTTC. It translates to CAIALAGDYNEQFF.

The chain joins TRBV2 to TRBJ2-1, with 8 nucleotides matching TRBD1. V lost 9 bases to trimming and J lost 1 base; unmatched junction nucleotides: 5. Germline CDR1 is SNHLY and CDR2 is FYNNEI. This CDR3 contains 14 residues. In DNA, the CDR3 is TGTGCCAGAACCGGGACAGGATCCTACAATGAGCAGTTCTTC. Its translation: CARTGTGSYNEQFF.

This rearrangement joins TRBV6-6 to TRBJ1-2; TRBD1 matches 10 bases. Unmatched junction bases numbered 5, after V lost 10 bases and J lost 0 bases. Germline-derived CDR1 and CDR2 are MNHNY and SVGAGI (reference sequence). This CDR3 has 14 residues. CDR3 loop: CANRGTGANYGYTF. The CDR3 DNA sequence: TGTGCCAACCGCGGGACAGGGGCTAACTATGGCTACACCTTC.

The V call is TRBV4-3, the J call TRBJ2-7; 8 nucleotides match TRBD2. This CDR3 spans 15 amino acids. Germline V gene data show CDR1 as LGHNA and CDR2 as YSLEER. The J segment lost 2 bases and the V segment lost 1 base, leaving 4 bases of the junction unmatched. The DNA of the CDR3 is TGCGCCAGCAGCCAAGCTCTAGCGGGTACCTACGAGCAGTACTTC. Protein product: CASSQALAGTYEQYF.

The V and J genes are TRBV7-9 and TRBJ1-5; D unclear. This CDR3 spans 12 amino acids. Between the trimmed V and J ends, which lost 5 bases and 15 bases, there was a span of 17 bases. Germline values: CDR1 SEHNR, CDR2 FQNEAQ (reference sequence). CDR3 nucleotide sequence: TGTGCCAGCAGCCACGACGGGTCGGAACGGCATTTT. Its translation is CASSHDGSERHF.

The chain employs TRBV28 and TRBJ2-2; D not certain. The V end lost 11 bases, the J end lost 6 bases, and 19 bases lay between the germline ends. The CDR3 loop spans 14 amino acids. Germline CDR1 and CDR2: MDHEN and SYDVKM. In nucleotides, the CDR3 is TGTGCCGCCAAGCCCGCGAGTGGTGCCGGGGAGCTGTTTTTT. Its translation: CAAKPASGAGELFF.

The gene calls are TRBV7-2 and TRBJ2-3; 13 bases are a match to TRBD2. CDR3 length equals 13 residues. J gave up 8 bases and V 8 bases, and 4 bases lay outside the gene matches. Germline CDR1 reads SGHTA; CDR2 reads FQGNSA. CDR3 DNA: TGTGCCAGCGGGGGACTAGCGGGGAGTACGCAGTATTTT. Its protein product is CASGGLAGSTQYF.

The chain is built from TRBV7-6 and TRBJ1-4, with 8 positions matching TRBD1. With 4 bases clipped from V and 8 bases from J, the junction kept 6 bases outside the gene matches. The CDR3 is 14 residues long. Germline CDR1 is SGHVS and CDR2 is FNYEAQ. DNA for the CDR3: TGTGCCAGCAGCTACGGGACAGGCGAAGAAAAACTGTTTTTT. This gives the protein CASSYGTGEEKLFF.

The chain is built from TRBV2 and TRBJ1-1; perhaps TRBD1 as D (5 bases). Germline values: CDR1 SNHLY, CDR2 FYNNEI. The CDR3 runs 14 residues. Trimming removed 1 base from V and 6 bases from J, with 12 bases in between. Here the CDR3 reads CASSEDGGKPEAFF. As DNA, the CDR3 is TGTGCCAGCAGTGAAGACGGGGGAAAGCCTGAAGCTTTCTTT.

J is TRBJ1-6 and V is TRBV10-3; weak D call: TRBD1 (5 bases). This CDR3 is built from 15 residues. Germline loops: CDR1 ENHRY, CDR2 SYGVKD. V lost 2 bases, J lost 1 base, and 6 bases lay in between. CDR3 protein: CAISERGSYNSPLHF. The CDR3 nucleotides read TGTGCCATCAGTGAGAGGGGATCCTATAATTCACCCCTCCACTTT.

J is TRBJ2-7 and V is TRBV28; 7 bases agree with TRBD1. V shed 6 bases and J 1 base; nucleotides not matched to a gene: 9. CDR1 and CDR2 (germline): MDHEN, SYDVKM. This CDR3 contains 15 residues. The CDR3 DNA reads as TGTGCCAGCAGCGGGGCTGGGGGACAGTCCTACGAGCAGTACTTC. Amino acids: CASSGAGGQSYEQYF.

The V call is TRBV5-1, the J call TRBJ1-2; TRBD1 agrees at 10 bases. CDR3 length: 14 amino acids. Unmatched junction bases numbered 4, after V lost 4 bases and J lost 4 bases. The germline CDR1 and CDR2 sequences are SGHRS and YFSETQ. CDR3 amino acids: CASSPGTGVYGYTF. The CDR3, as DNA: TGCGCCAGCAGCCCGGGGACAGGGGTCTATGGCTACACCTTC.

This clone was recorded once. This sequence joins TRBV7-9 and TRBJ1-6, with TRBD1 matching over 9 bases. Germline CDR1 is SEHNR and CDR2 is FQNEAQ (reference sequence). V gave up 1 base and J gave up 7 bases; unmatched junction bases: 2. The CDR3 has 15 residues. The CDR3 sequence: CASSLGTGANSPLHF. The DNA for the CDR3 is TGTGCCAGCAGCTTAGGGACAGGGGCCAATTCACCCCTCCACTTT.

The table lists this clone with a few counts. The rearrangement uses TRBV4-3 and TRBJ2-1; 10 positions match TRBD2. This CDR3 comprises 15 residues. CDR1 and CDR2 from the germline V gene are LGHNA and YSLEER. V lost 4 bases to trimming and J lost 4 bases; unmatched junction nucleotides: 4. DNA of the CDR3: TGCGCCAGCAGCCGAGTAGCGGGGGGATACAATGAGCAGTTCTTC. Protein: CASSRVAGGYNEQFF.

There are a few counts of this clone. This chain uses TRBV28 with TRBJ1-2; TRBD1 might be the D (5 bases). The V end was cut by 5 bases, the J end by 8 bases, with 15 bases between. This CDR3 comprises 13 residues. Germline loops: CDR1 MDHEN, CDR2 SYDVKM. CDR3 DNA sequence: TGTGCCAGCAGTGCCTATTCGGGGGAAGGCTACACCTTC. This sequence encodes CASSAYSGEGYTF.

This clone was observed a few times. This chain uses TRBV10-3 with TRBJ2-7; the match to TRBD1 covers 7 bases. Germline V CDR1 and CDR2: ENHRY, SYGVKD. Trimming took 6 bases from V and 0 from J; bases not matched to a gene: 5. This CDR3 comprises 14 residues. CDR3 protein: CAIRLTGSSYEQYF. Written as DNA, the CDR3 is TGTGCCATCAGATTGACAGGGAGCTCCTACGAGCAGTACTTC.

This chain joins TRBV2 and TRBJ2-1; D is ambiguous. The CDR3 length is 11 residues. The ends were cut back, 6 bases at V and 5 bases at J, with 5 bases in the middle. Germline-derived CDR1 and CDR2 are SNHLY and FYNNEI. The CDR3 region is CASSLHNEQFF. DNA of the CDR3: TGTGCCAGCAGCCTTCACAATGAGCAGTTCTTC.

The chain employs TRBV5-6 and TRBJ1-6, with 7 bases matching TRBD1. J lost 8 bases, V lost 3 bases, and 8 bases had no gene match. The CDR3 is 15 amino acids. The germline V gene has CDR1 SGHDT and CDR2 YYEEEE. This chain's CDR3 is CASSWGQSRYSPLHF. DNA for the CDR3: TGTGCCAGCAGCTGGGGACAGTCCCGATATTCACCCCTCCACTTT.

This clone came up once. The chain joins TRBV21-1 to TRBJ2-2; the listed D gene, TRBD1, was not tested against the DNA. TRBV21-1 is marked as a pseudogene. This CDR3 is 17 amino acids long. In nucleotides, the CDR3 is TGTGCCAGCAGCAAAGAGGGCCACAGGGGATCCACCGGGGAGCTGTTTTTT. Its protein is CASSKEGHRGSTGELFF.

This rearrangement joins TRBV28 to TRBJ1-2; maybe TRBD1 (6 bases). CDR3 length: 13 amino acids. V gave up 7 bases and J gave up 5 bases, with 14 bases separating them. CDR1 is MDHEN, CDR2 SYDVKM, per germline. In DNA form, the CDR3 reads TGTGCCAGCACCAAGGGGGAATGGTATGGCTACACCTTC. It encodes CASTKGEWYGYTF.

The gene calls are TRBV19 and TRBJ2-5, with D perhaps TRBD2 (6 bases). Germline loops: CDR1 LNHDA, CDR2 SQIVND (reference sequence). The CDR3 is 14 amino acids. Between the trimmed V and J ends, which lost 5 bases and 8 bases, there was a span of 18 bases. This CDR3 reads CASSLGGREQTQYF. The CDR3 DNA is TGTGCCAGTAGTTTGGGGGGTCGAGAGCAAACCCAGTACTTC.

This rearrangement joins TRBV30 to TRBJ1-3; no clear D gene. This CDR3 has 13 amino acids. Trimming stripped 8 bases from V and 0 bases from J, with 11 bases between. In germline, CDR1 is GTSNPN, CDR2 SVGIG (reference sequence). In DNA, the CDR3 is TGTGCCACCCCTCGCAGCTCTGGAAACACCATATATTTT. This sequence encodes CATPRSSGNTIYF.

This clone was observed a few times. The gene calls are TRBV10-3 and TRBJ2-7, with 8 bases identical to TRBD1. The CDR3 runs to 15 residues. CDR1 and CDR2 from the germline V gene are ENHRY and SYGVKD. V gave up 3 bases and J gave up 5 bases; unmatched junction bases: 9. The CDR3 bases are TGTGCCATCAGTGAAAGTAGGACAGGGAAAAACGAGCAGTACTTC. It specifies CAISESRTGKNEQYF.

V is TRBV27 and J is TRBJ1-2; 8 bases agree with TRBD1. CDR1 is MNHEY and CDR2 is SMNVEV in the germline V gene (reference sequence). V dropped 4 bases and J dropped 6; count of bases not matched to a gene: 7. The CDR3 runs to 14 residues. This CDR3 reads CASSSSDRVDGYTF. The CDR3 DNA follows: TGTGCCAGCAGTTCGTCGGACAGGGTCGATGGCTACACCTTC.

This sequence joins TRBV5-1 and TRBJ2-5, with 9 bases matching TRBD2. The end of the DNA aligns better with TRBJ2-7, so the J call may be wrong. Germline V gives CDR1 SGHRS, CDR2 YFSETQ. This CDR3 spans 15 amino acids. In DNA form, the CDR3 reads TGCGCCAGCAGCTTGCTAGCTAGCGGGACCTACGAGCAGTACTTC. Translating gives CASSLLASGTYEQYF.

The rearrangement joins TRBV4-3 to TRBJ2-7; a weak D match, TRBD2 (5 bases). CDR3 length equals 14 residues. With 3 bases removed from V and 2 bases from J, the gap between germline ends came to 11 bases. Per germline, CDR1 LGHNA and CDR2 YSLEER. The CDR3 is CASSQGVSAYEQYF. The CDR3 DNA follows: TGCGCCAGCAGCCAGGGAGTCTCAGCCTACGAGCAGTACTTC.

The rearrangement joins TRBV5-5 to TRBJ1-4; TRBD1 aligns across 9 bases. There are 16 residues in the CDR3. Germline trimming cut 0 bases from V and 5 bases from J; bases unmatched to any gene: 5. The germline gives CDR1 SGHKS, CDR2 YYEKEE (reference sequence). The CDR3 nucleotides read TGTGCCAGCAGCTTGGGGGGACAGGGAGGCAATGAAAAACTGTTTTTT. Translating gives CASSLGGQGGNEKLFF.